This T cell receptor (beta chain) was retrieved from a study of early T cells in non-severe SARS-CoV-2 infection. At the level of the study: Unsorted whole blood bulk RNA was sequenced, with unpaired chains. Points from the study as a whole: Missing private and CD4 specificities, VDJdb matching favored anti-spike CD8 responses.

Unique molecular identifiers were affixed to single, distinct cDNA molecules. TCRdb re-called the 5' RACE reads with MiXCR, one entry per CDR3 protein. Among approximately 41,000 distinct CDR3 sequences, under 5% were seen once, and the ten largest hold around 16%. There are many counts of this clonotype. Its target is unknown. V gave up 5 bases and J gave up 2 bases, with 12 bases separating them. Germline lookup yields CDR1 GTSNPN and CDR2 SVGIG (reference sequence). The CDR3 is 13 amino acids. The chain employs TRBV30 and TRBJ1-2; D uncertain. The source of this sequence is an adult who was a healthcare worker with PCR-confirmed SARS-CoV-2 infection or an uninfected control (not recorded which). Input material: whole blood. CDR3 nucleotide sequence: TGTGCCTGGGCCGCCGGGTTCAACTATGGCTACACCTTC. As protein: CAWAAGFNYGYTF.